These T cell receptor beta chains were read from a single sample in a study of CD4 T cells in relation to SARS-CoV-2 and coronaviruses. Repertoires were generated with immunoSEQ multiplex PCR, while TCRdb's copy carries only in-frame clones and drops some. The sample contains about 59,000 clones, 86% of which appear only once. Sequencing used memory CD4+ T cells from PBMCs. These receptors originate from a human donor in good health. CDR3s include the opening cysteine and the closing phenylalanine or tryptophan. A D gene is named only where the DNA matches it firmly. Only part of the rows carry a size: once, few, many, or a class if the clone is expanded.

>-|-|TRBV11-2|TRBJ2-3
CASSTEGVHNTQYF
TGTGCCAGCAGCACAGAAGGGGTTCACAATACGCAGTATTTT
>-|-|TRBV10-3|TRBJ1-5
CAISEAWTATNQPQHF
TGTGCCATCAGTGAAGCCTGGACAGCCACCAATCAGCCCCAGCATTTT
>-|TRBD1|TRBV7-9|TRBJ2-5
CASSFARGQETQYF
TGTGCCAGCAGCTTCGCCAGGGGGCAGGAGACCCAGTACTTC
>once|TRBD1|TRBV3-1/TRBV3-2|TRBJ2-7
CASSLGQAHEQYF
TGTGCCAGCAGCCTCGGACAGGCCCACGAGCAGTACTTC
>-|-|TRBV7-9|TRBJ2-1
CASSALRTTYNEQFF
TGTGCCAGCAGCGCCCTTCGGACTACCTACAATGAGCAGTTCTTC
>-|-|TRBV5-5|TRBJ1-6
CASSLWQSYNSPLHF
TGTGCCAGCAGCTTGTGGCAGTCCTATAATTCACCCCTCCACTTT
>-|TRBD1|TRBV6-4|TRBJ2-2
CASRGTGGAGELFF
TGTGCCAGCAGAGGTACAGGGGGCGCGGGGGAGCTGTTTTTT
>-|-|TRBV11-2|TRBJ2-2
CASGVNTGELFF
TGTGCCAGCGGGGTGAACACCGGGGAGCTGTTTTTT
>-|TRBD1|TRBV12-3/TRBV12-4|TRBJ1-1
CASSEQGRTEAFF
TGTGCCAGCAGTGAACAGGGGCGCACTGAAGCTTTCTTT
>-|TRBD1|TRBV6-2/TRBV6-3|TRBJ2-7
CASSPGGAGSYEQYF
TGTGCCAGCAGTCCAGGGGGCGCGGGGTCTTACGAGCAGTACTTC
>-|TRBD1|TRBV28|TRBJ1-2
CASIGADRASFGYTF
TGTGCCAGCATAGGGGCGGACAGGGCTTCTTTCGGCTACACCTTC
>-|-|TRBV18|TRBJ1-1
CASSPGNTEAFF
TGTGCCAGCTCACCCGGGAACACTGAAGCTTTCTTT
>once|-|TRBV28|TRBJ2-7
CASSTGRYEQYF
TGTGCCAGCAGTACCGGGAGATACGAGCAGTACTTC
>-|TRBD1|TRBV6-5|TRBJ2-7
CASTERQGLEQYF
TGTGCCAGCACCGAACGACAGGGCCTTGAGCAGTACTTC
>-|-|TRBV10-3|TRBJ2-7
CAISEATAEQYF
TGTGCCATCAGTGAGGCGACCGCCGAGCAGTACTTC
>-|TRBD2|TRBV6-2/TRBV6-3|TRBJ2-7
CASSYRGGRAYEQYF
TGTGCCAGCAGTTACCGCGGCGGGAGGGCCTACGAGCAGTACTTC
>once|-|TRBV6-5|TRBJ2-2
CASSYSTLRDTGELFF
TGTGCCAGCAGTTACTCGACGTTGCGGGACACCGGGGAGCTGTTTTTT
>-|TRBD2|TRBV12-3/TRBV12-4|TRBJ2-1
CASGRGGDEQFF
TGTGCCAGCGGGAGGGGCGGGGATGAGCAGTTCTTC
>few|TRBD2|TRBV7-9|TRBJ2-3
CASSVLHGGRRASTDTQYF
TGTGCCAGCAGCGTACTACACGGCGGGAGGCGTGCTAGCACAGATACGCAGTATTTT
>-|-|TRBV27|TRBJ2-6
CASNSRGLSGANVLTF
TGTGCCAGCAACTCCCGGGGCCTCTCTGGGGCCAACGTCCTGACTTTC
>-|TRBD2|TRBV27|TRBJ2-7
CASSLSSGGPYEQYF
TGTGCCAGCAGTTTATCGTCGGGAGGTCCCTACGAGCAGTACTTC
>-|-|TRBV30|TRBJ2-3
CAWSYTDTQYF
TGTGCCTGGAGCTACACAGATACGCAGTATTTT
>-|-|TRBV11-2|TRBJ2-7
CASSFSGYEQYF
TGTGCCAGCAGCTTTTCTGGTTACGAGCAGTACTTC
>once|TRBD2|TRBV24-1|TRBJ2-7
CATSDPLAGGRYEQYF
TGTGCCACCAGTGATCCCCTAGCGGGAGGTCGCTACGAGCAGTACTTC
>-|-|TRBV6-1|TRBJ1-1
CASSEGMVNTEAFF
TGTGCCAGCAGTGAAGGGATGGTTAACACTGAAGCTTTCTTT
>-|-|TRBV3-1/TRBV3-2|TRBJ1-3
CASSQDPGIYSGNTIYF
TGTGCCAGCAGCCAGGACCCCGGGATCTACTCTGGAAACACCATATATTTT
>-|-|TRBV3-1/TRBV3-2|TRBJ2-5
CASSQDLGVSASETQYF
TGTGCCAGCAGCCAAGATCTTGGTGTGTCGGCGTCGGAGACCCAGTACTTC
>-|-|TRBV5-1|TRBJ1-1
CASSFDSRGEAFF
TGCGCCAGCAGCTTCGACTCGAGGGGTGAAGCTTTCTTT
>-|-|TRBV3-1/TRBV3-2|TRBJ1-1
CASSPQGNTEAFF
TGTGCCAGCAGCCCACAGGGGAACACTGAAGCTTTCTTT
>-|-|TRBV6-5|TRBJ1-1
CASSRRGTENTEAFF
TGTGCCAGCAGTCGCCGAGGGACGGAGAACACTGAAGCTTTCTTT
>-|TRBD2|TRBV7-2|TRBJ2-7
CASSLGLASGRGRPYEQYF
TGTGCCAGCAGCTTGGGACTAGCGTCCGGGAGGGGGAGGCCCTACGAGCAGTACTTC
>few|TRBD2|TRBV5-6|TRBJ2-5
CASSRWTSGRAGETQYF
TGTGCCAGCAGCAGATGGACTAGCGGGAGGGCCGGGGAGACCCAGTACTTC
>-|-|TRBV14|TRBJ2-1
CASSQDVRPSGWYEQFF
TGTGCCAGCAGCCAAGACGTTAGGCCATCGGGCTGGTATGAGCAGTTCTTC
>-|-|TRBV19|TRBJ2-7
CASRTSLLHYEQYF
TGTGCCAGTAGGACCTCGTTGCTCCACTACGAGCAGTACTTC
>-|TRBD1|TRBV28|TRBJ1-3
CASRITGGLSSGNTIYF
TGTGCCAGCAGAATTACAGGGGGGCTCAGCTCTGGAAACACCATATATTTT
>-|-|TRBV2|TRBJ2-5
CASRLQETQYF
TGTGCCAGCAGGCTCCAAGAGACCCAGTACTTC
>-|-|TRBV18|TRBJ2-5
CASSPRELKETQYF
TGTGCCAGCTCACCACGGGAGTTAAAAGAGACCCAGTACTTC
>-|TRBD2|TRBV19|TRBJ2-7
CASSLSGTIYEQYF
TGTGCCAGTAGTCTTAGCGGGACCATCTACGAGCAGTACTTC
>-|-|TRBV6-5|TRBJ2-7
CASSPLAGVYEQYF
TGTGCCAGCAGTCCGCTCGCAGGGGTCTACGAGCAGTACTTC
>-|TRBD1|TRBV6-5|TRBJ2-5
CASTFGQGRRETQYF
TGTGCCAGCACCTTCGGACAGGGTAGGAGGGAGACCCAGTACTTC
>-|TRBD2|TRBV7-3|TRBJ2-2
CASSLGTSGANTGELFF
TGTGCCAGCAGCTTAGGGACTAGCGGGGCCAACACCGGGGAGCTGTTTTTT
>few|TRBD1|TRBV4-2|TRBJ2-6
CASSQGQGSGANVLTF
TGTGCCAGCAGCCAAGGACAGGGGAGTGGGGCCAACGTCCTGACTTTC
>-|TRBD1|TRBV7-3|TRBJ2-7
CASASGGQSSYEQYF
TGTGCCAGCGCGTCAGGGGGACAGAGCTCCTACGAGCAGTACTTC
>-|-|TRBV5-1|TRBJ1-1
CASSFSRYSSNTEAFF
TGCGCCAGCAGCTTCAGCAGGTACAGCTCGAACACTGAAGCTTTCTTT
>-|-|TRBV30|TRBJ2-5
CAWSPGRETQYF
TGTGCCTGGAGTCCGGGCAGGGAGACCCAGTACTTC
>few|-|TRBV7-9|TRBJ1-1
CASSLEEGVRLSAFF
TGTGCCAGCAGCTTAGAGGAAGGGGTAAGATTATCAGCTTTCTTT
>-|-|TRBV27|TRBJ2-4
CASRPEGKVIQYF
TGTGCCAGCAGACCTGAGGGCAAGGTCATTCAGTACTTC
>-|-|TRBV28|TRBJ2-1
CASSLRLSNEQFF
TGTGCCAGCAGTTTAAGACTTAGCAATGAGCAGTTCTTC
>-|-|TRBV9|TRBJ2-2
CASSVRPTAGELFF
TGTGCCAGCAGCGTAAGACCGACAGCCGGGGAGCTGTTTTTT
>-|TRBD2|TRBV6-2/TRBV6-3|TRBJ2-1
CASSSSGSAYNEQFF
TGTGCCAGCAGTTCAAGCGGGAGTGCCTACAATGAGCAGTTCTTC
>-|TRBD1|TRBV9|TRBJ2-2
CASSVRGQGDLGGELFF
TGTGCCAGCAGCGTCAGGGGGCAGGGGGATCTAGGCGGGGAGCTGTTTTTT
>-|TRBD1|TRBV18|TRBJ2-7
CASSPYGQGAFYEQYF
TGTGCCAGCTCACCATACGGACAGGGGGCATTCTACGAGCAGTACTTC
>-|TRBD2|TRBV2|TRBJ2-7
CASSDGGLAFREQYF
TGTGCCAGCAGTGATGGAGGACTAGCTTTCCGCGAGCAGTACTTC
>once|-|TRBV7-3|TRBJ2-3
CASSPNSRRSTQYF
TGTGCCAGCAGCCCGAACTCCCGGAGAAGTACGCAGTATTTT